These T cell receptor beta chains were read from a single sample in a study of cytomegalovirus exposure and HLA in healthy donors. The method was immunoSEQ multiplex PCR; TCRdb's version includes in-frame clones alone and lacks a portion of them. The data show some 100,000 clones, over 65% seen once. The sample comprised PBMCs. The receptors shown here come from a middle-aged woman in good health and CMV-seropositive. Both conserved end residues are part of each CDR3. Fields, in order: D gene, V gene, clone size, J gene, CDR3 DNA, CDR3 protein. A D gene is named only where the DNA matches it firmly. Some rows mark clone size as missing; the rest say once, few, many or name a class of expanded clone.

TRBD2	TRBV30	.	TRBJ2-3	TGTGCCTGGGGACTAGCAGAAGATACGCAGTATTTT	CAWGLAEDTQYF
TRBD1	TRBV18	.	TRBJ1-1	TGTGCCAGCTCACCAAGTCGTTCAGGGGGGAACACTGAAGCTTTCTTT	CASSPSRSGGNTEAFF
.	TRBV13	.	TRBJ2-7	TGTGCCAGCAGCTCCTACTCCTACGAGCAGTACTTC	CASSSYSYEQYF
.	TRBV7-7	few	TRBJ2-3	TGTGCTAGCAGCCCAGGTAGTACTAGCACAGATACGCAGTATTTT	CASSPGSTSTDTQYF
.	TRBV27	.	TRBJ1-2	TGTGCCAGCAGTTATCTATCATCGGGGGTCGAGGGCTACACCTTC	CASSYLSSGVEGYTF
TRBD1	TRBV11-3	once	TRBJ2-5	TGTGCCAGCACCTCCCGGGCTCCGGACAGGGGGCTTGTTGAGACCCAGTACTTC	CASTSRAPDRGLVETQYF
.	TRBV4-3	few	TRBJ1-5	TGCGCCAGCAGCCAAGATAAGTCCGGGAATCAGCCCCAGCATTTT	CASSQDKSGNQPQHF
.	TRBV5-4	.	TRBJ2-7	TGTGCCAGCAGTTTACTGAACAGGGCCACCTACGAGCAGTACTTC	CASSLLNRATYEQYF
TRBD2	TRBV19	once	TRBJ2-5	TGTGCCAGTAGTATTGGTGCGGGAGAAGAGACCCAGTACTTC	CASSIGAGEETQYF
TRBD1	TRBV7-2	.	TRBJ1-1	TGTGCCAGCAGCCCAACAAACAGGGGGTGGACTGAAGCTTTCTTT	CASSPTNRGWTEAFF
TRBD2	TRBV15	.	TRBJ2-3	TGTGCCACCAGCAGAGAGCTAGCGGGAGGGCCTGGGTATTTT	CATSRELAGGPGYF
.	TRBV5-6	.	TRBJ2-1	TGTGCCAGCAGCCCGCGGGTTTCCCACAATGAGCAGTTCTTC	CASSPRVSHNEQFF
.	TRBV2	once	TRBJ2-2	TGTGCCAGCAGCGCCAGGGTAGGGGCCGGGGAGCTGTTTTTT	CASSARVGAGELFF
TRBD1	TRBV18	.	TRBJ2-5	TGTGCCAGCTCACCACTCGGGACAGCGCTACCTCACAACGGAGAGACCCAGTACTTC	CASSPLGTALPHNGETQYF
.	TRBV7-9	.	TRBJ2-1	TGTGCCAGCAGCCGCCAGGGGCTCTACAATGAGCAGTTCTTC	CASSRQGLYNEQFF
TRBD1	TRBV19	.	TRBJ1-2	TGTGCCCTTTCCCCCGGGACAGGGTCCAATGGCTACACCTTC	CALSPGTGSNGYTF
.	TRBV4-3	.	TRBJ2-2	TGCGCCAGCAGCCATGGAGTGGCCGGGGAGCTGTTTTTT	CASSHGVAGELFF
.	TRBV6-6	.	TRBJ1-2	TGTGCCAGCAGTTCGCAGGATAGCTACACCTTC	CASSSQDSYTF
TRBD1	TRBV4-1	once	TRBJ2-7	TGCGCCAGCAGCCAGATTCCGGGACAGGGTTTCTACGAGCAGTACTTC	CASSQIPGQGFYEQYF
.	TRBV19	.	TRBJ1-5	TGTGCCAGTAGTATTGGGGGCTCGAGCAATCAGCCCCAGCATTTT	CASSIGGSSNQPQHF
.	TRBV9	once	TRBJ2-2	TGTGCCAGCAGCGTAGGGTACAGGGCCTCGAACACCGGGGAGCTGTTTTTT	CASSVGYRASNTGELFF
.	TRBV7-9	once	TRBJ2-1	TGTGCCAGCAGTCTCCTGGTAGCAGGGCTCTACAATGAGCAGTTCTTC	CASSLLVAGLYNEQFF
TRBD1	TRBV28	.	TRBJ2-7	TGTGCCAGCAGGACAGGGGGGTCCTCCTACGAGCAGTACTTC	CASRTGGSSYEQYF
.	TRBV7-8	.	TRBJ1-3	TGTGCCAGCAGCCCCACTGGGAGCTCTGGAAACACCATATATTTT	CASSPTGSSGNTIYF
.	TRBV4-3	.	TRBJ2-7	TGCGCCAGCAGCCGAGGAGCGGGTAGCTCCTACGAGCAGTACTTC	CASSRGAGSSYEQYF
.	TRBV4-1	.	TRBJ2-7	TGCGCCAGCAGCCAAGATGCCGACAGGCTCCTCTACGAGCAGTACTTC	CASSQDADRLLYEQYF
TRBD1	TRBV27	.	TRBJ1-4	TGTGCCAGCAGTGCCCGGGACAGAGAAAATGAAAAACTGTTTTTT	CASSARDRENEKLFF